This T cell receptor beta chain was sequenced for a study of blood T cell repertoires in COVID-19. Study at large: The study drew acute and convalescent COVID-19 samples from the United States, Italy and Spain. The cDNA or gDNA used as material had been derived from T cells, B-cell-depleted T cells, or PBMCs.

Original processing methods: Reference gene primer amplification in the assay estimated nucleated cell counts. Repertoires were generated with immunoSEQ multiplex PCR, while TCRdb's copy carries only in-frame clones and drops some. V and J calls and clone size come straight from that table; D and trimming were deduced from the DNA. Of about 170,000 clones listed, around four fifths are singletons. The CDR3 sequence is 13 residues long. Germline-derived CDR1 and CDR2 are SGHTS and YDEGEE. Trimming pared 1 base from V and 6 bases from J, leaving 7 bases between. The rearrangement links TRBV5-8 to TRBJ2-2, with a weak D call TRBD2 (5 bases). The specimen was peripheral blood. This TCR derives from a woman aged 70-85 years who had recovered from COVID-19. The CDR3 protein is CASSLTSSGELFF. The CDR3 DNA reads TGTGCCAGCAGCTTGACTAGTTCCGGGGAGCTGTTTTTT.